What follows are 13 T cell receptor beta chains derived from one specimen sequenced in a study of shared clonotypes between healthy human individuals. Naive CD8 cells lacked CD45RO and underwent positive selection for CCR7, leaving out terminally differentiated effector memory CD45RA+ cells. TCRdb keeps only in-frame clones here, not all; method: immunoSEQ multiplex PCR. This table has approximately 840,000 clones, around 96% appearing once. Specimen: naive CD8+ T cells sorted from blood. Source of these receptors: a man aged 30 to 45 in good health.

CDR3 amino acids: CASSGEQPGEQYF. The DNA for the CDR3 is TGTGCCAGCTCCGGGGAACAGCCGGGAGAGCAGTACTTC. The chain is built from TRBV2 and TRBJ2-7; D perhaps matches TRBD2 (5 bases). Germline values: CDR1 SNHLY, CDR2 FYNNEI. Between the trimmed V and J ends, which lost 8 bases and 7 bases, there was a span of 18 bases. This CDR3 region has 13 residues.

The chain recombines TRBV29-1 with TRBJ1-2, with TRBD1 matching over 9 bases. This CDR3 region has 12 residues. J was trimmed by 8 bases and V by 4 bases; bases with no gene match: 5. The germline CDR1 and CDR2 sequences are SQVTM and ANQGSEA. CDR3 in amino acids: CSVVTGGAGYTF. The CDR3 DNA follows: TGCAGCGTTGTAACAGGGGGCGCGGGCTACACCTTC.

This chain links TRBV28 with TRBJ2-1; 14 bases align to TRBD2. The trim removed 3 bases at V and 7 bases at J, leaving 8 bases unmatched. CDR1 MDHEN and CDR2 SYDVKM come from the germline V gene. CDR3 size: 17 residues. Here the CDR3 DNA reads TGTGCCAGCAGTTTCTTCTGGACTAGCGGGAGGATGAATGAGCAGTTCTTC. Its protein is CASSFFWTSGRMNEQFF.

The V and J genes are TRBV15 and TRBJ2-7; D tentatively fits TRBD1 or TRBD2 (5 bases each). The CDR3 consists of 14 residues. V lost 0 bases and J 0 bases, leaving 6 bases between the germline ends. Germline V gene sequence: CDR1 LNHNV, CDR2 YYDKDF (reference sequence). CDR3 region: CATSREGDSYEQYF. CDR3 sequence (DNA): TGTGCCACCAGCAGAGAGGGGGACTCCTACGAGCAGTACTTC.

This chain uses TRBV27 with TRBJ2-2; no firm D call. Trimming took off 6 bases at V and 4 bases at J, with 15 bases between the two ends. Germline-derived CDR1 and CDR2 are MNHEY and SMNVEV (reference sequence). This CDR3 is 15 amino acids long. CDR3 protein: CASSPERTSTGELFF. CDR3 bases: TGTGCCAGCAGCCCAGAGCGTACGAGCACCGGGGAGCTGTTTTTT.

This clone has just one count. The J gene is TRBJ2-7, the V gene TRBV29-1; D not resolved. Per the germline V gene, CDR1 is SQVTM and CDR2 is ANQGSEA. The CDR3 is 12 residues long. The V and J ends lost 3 bases and 1 base respectively, with 7 bases between them. Here the CDR3 reads CSVDLGSYEQYF. In DNA, the CDR3 is TGCAGCGTTGATTTGGGGTCCTACGAGCAGTACTTC.

The CDR3 nucleotides are TGTGCCAGCAGTTCTGACAATGAAGCTTTCTTT. Encoded protein: CASSSDNEAFF. The chain links TRBV7-9 to TRBJ1-1; no clear D. The CDR3 runs 11 residues. V lost 6 bases, J lost 7 bases, and 9 bases lay in between. Germline CDR1 SEHNR, CDR2 FQNEAQ (reference sequence). The whole variable domain, filled in from reference TRBV7-9 and TRBJ1-1, reads DTGVSQNPRHKITKRGQNVTFRCDPISEHNRLYWYRQTLGQGPEFLTYFQNEAQLEKSRLLSDRFSAERPKGSFSTLEIQRTEQGDSAMYLCASSSDNEAFFGQGTRLTVV.

The chain employs TRBV6-5 and TRBJ1-1; TRBD1 agrees at 8 bases. CDR3 length: 13 residues. CDR1 and CDR2 from the germline V gene are MNHEY and SVGAGI. Trimming at V came to 4 bases and at J to 6 bases, leaving 4 bases not matched to a gene. CDR3 protein: CASSSDRASEAFF. The CDR3 nucleotides are TGTGCCAGCAGTTCGGACAGGGCTTCTGAAGCTTTCTTT.

This sequence joins TRBV19 and TRBJ2-7, with 7 bases matching TRBD2. Unmatched junction bases numbered 3, after V lost 1 base and J lost 0 bases. This CDR3 comprises 15 residues. The germline V gene has CDR1 LNHDA and CDR2 SQIVND (reference sequence). CDR3 residues: CASSIGGGDSYEQYF. The CDR3 bases are TGTGCCAGTAGTATAGGGGGAGGGGACTCCTACGAGCAGTACTTC.

This chain uses TRBV27 with TRBJ2-7, with 9 bases matching TRBD1. Germline V lookup: CDR1 MNHEY, CDR2 SMNVEV (reference sequence). Trimming at V came to 5 bases and at J to 1 base, leaving 6 bases not matched to a gene. The CDR3 has 15 amino acids. CDR3 sequence (DNA): TGTGCCAGCAGTCCCCGGACAGGGGCGTCCTACGAGCAGTACTTC. It is translated as CASSPRTGASYEQYF.

This rearrangement joins TRBV18 to TRBJ1-2, with D uncertain. The germline V and J ends were trimmed by 6 bases and 8 bases, with 7 bases remaining between them. The CDR3 has 10 amino acids. The germline V gene encodes CDR1 KGHSH and CDR2 LQKENI. This chain's CDR3 is CASSGGGYTF. The CDR3 DNA sequence: TGTGCCAGCTCCGGCGGGGGCTACACCTTC.

The chain carries TRBV27 and TRBJ2-1; perhaps TRBD2 as D (6 bases). This CDR3 spans 15 amino acids. The V end was cut by 5 bases, the J end by 4 bases, with 15 bases between. Germline values: CDR1 MNHEY, CDR2 SMNVEV (reference sequence). The CDR3 sequence: CASSRWEAVYNEQFF. The CDR3 DNA reads as TGTGCCAGCAGTCGGTGGGAGGCGGTATACAATGAGCAGTTCTTC.

The V call is TRBV13, the J call TRBJ2-5; 9 nucleotides agree with TRBD2. V lost 3 bases and J lost 1; bases outside the gene matches: 3. Germline-derived CDR1 and CDR2 are PRHDT and FYEKMQ (reference sequence). This CDR3 is built from 15 residues. The CDR3 region has the DNA TGTGCCAGCAGCTTGACTAGCGGTATCCAAGAGACCCAGTACTTC. It codes for CASSLTSGIQETQYF.